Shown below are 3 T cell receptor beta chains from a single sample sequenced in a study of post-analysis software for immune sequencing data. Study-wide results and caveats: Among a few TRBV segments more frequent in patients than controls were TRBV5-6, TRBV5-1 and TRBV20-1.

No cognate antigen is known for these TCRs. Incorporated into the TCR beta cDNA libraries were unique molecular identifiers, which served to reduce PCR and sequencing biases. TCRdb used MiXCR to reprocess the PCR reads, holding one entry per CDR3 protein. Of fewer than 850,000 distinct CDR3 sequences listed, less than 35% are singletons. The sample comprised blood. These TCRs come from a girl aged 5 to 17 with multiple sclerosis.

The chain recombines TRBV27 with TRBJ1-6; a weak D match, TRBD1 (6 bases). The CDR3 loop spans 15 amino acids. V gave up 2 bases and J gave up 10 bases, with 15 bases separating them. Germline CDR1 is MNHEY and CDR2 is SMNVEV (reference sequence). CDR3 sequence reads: CASSLDQGQWSPLHF. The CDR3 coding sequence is TGTGCCAGCAGTTTAGACCAGGGACAATGGTCACCCCTCCACTTT.

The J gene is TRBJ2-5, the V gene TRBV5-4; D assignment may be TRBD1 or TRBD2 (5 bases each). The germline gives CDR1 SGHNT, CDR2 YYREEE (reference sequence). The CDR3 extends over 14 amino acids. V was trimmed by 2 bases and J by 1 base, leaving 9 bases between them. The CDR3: CASSFRERQETQYF. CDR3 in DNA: TGTGCCAGCAGCTTCAGGGAGCGCCAAGAGACCCAGTACTTC.

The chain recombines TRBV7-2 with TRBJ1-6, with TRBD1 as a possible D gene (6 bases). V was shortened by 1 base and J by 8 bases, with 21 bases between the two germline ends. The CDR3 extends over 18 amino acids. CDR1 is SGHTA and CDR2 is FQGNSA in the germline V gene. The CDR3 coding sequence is TGTGCCAGCAGCTTAGTGGGACCGATAACAGGGTCGGATTCACCCCTCCACTTT. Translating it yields CASSLVGPITGSDSPLHF.